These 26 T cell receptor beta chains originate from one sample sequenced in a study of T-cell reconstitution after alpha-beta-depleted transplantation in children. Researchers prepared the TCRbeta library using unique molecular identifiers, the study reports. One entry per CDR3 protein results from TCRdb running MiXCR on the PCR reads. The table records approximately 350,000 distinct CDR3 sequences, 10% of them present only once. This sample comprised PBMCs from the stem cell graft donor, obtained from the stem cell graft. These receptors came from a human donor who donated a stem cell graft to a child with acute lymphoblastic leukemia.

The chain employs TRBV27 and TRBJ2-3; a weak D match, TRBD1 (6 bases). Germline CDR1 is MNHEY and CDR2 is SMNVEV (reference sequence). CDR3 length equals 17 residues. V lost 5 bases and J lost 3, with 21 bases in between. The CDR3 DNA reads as TGTGCCAGCAGTCCAGGCCAGTCAAGGGGGATTACAGATACGCAGTATTTT. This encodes CASSPGQSRGITDTQYF.

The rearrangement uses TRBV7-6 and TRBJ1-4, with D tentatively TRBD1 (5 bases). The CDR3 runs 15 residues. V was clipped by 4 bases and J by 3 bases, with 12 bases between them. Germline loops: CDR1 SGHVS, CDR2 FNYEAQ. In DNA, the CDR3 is TGTGCCAGCAGCTCCTTACTACAGGCTAATGAAAAACTGTTTTTT. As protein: CASSSLLQANEKLFF.

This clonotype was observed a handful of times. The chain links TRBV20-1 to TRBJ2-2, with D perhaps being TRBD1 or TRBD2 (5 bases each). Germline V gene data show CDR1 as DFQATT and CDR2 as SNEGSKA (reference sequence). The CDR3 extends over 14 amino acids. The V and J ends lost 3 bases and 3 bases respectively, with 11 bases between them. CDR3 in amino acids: CSARPGTHTGELFF. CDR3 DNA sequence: TGCAGTGCTAGGCCCGGGACCCACACCGGGGAGCTGTTTTTT.

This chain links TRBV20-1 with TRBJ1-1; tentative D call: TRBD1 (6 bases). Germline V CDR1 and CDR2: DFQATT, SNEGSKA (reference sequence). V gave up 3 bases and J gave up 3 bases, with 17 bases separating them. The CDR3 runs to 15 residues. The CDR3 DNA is TGCAGTGCTAGTGACGCGGGGGCGATCGACACTGAAGCTTTCTTT. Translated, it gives CSASDAGAIDTEAFF.

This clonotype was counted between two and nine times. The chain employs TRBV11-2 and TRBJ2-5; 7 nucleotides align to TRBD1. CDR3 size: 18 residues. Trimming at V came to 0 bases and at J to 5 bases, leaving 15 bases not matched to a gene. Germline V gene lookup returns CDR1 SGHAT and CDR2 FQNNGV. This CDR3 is CASSLDHFDRRRGETQYF. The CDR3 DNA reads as TGTGCCAGCAGCTTAGATCATTTCGACCGGCGCAGGGGGGAGACCCAGTACTTC.

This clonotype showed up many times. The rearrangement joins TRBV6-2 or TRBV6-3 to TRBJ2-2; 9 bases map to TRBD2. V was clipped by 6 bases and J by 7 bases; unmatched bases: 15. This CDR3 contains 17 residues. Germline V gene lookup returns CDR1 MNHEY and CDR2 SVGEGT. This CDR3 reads CASSRTTGTSKVGELFF. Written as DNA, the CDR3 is TGTGCCAGCAGCCGAACGACAGGGACTAGCAAAGTCGGGGAGCTGTTTTTT.

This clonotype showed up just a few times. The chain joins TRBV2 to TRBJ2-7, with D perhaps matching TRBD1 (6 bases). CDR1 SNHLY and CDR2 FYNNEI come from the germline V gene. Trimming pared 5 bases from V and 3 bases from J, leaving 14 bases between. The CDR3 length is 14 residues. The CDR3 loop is CASSTGTTLYEQYF. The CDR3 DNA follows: TGTGCCAGCAGTACCGGGACAACCCTCTACGAGCAGTACTTC.

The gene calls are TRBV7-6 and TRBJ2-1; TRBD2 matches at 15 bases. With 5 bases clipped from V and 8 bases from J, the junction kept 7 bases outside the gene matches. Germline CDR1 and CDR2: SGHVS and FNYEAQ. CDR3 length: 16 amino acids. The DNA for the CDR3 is TGTGCCAGCAGCCGGACTAGCGGGAGGGCCTTGGATGAGCAGTTCTTC. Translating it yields CASSRTSGRALDEQFF.

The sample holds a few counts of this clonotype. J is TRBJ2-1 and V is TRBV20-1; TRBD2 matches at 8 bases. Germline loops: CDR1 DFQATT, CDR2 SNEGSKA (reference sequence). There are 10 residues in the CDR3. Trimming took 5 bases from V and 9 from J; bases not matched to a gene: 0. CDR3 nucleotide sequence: TGCAGTGCTCGGGAGGGTGAGCAGTTCTTC. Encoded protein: CSAREGEQFF.

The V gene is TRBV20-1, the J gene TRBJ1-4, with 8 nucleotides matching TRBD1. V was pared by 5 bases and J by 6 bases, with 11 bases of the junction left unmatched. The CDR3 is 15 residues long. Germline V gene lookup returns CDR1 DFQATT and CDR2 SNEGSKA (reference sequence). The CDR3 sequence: CSALPGQGRDEKLFF. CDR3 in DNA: TGCAGTGCTCTCCCTGGACAGGGCCGGGATGAAAAACTGTTTTTT.

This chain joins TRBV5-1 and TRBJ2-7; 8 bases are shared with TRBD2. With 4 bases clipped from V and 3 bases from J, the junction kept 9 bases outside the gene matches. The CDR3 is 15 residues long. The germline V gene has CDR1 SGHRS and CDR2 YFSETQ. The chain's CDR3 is CASSEDGRGYYEQYF. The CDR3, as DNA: TGCGCCAGCAGCGAAGACGGGAGGGGGTACTACGAGCAGTACTTC.

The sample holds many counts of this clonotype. CDR3 sequence: CASSQERGVLYEQYF. The CDR3 DNA reads TGCGCCAGCAGCCAAGAGAGGGGGGTCTTATACGAGCAGTACTTC. The chain couples TRBV4-1 to TRBJ2-7; perhaps D is TRBD1 or TRBD2 (6 bases each). CDR1 is MGHRA, CDR2 YSYEKL, per germline. The CDR3 consists of 15 residues. V lost 0 bases and J 4 bases, leaving 13 bases between the germline ends.

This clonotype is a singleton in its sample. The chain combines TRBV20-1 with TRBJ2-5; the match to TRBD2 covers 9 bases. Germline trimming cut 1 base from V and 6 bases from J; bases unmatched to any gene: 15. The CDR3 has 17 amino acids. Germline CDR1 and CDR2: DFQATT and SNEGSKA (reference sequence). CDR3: CSARGLPGAGGLKTQYF. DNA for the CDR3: TGCAGTGCTAGAGGCCTCCCCGGGGCGGGAGGGCTTAAGACCCAGTACTTC.

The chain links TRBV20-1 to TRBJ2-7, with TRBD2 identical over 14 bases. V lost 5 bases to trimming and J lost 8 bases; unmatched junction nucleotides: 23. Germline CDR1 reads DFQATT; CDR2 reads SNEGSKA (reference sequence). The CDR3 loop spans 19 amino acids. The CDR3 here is CSAEHGTGSRLAGGPQQYF. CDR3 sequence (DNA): TGCAGTGCTGAGCACGGGACAGGGTCCCGACTAGCGGGAGGGCCCCAGCAGTACTTC.

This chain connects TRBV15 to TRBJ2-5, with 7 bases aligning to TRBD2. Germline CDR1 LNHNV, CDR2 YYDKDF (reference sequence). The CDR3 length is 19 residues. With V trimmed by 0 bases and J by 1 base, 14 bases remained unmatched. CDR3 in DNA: TGTGCCACCAGCAGAGATCTGACAGTGGGAGGGGTACCCCAAGAGACCCAGTACTTC. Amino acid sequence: CATSRDLTVGGVPQETQYF.

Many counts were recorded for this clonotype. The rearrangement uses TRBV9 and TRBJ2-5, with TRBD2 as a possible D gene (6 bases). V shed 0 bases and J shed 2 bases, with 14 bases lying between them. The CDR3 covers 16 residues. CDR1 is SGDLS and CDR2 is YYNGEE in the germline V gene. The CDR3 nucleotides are TGTGCCAGCAGCGTAGTATCGGGGGAGCCACAAGAGACCCAGTACTTC. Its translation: CASSVVSGEPQETQYF. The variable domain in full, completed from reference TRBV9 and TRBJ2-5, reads DSGVTQTPKHLITATGQRVTLRCSPRSGDLSVYWYQQSLDQGLQFLIQYYNGEERAKGNILERFSAQQFPDLHSELNLSSLELGDSALYFCASSVVSGEPQETQYFGPGTRLLVL.

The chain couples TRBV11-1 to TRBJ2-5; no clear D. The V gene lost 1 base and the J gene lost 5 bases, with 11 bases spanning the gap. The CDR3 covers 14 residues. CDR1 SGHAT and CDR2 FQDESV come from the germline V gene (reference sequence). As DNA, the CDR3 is TGTGCCAGCAGCTTAGGATGGGCGCTGGAGACCCAGTACTTC. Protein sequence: CASSLGWALETQYF.

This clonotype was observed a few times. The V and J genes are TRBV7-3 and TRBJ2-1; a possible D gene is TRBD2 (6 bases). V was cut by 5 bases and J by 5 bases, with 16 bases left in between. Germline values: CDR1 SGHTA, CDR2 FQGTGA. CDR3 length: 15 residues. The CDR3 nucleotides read TGTGCCAGCAGCCCCAGAAGGACGGGGGACAATGAGCAGTTCTTC. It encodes CASSPRRTGDNEQFF.

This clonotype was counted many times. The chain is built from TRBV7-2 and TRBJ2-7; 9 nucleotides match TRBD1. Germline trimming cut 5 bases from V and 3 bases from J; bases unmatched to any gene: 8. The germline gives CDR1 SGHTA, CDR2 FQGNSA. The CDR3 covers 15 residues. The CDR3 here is CASSPGTGTYYEQYF. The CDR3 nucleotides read TGTGCCAGCAGCCCCGGGACAGGGACTTACTACGAGCAGTACTTC.

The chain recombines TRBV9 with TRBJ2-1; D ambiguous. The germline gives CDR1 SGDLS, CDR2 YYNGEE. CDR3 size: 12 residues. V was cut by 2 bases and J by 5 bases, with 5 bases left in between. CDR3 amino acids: CASSVWDNEQFF. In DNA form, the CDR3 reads TGTGCCAGCAGCGTGTGGGACAATGAGCAGTTCTTC.

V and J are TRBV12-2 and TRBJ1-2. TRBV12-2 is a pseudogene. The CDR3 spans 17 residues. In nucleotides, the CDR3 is TGTGCAAGTCGCTTACCGTGCCTGAGGGAATTTAACTATGGCTACACCTTC. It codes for CASRLPCLREFNYGYTF.

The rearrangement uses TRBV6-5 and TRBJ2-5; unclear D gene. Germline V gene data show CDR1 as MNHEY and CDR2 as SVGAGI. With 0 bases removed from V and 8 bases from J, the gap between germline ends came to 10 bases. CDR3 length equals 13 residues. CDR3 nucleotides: TGTGCCAGCAGTTACTCCCTGGAGAGAACCCAGTACTTC. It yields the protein CASSYSLERTQYF.

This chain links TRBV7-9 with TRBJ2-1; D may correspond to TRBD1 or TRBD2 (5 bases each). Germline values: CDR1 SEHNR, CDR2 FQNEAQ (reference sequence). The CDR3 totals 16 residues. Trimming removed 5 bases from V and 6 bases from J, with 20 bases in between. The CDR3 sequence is CASSGRGDRFVNEQFF. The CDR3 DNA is TGTGCCAGCAGCGGTCGGGGCGATCGCTTCGTCAATGAGCAGTTCTTC. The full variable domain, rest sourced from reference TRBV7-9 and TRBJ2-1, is DTGVSQNPRHKITKRGQNVTFRCDPISEHNRLYWYRQTLGQGPEFLTYFQNEAQLEKSRLLSDRFSAERPKGSFSTLEIQRTEQGDSAMYLCASSGRGDRFVNEQFFGPGTRLTVL.

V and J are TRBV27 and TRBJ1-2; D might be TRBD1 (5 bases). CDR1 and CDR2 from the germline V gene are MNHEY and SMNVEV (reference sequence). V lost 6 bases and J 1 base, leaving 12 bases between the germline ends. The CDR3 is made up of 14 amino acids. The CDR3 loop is CASSNPGFNYGYTF. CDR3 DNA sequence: TGTGCCAGCAGCAACCCAGGGTTTAACTATGGCTACACCTTC.

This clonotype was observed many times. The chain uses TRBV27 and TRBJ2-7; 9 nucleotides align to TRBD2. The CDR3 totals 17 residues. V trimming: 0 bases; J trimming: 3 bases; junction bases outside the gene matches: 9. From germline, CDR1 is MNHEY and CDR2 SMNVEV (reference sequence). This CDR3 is CASSLSSFGLANYEQYF. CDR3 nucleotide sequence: TGTGCCAGCAGTTTATCCAGTTTCGGACTAGCGAACTACGAGCAGTACTTC.

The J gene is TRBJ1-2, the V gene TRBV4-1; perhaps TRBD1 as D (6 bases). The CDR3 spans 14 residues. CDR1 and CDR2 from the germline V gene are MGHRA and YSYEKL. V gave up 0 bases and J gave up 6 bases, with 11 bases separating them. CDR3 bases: TGCGCCAGCAGCCAAGATACAGGGAAGGATGGCTACACCTTC. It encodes CASSQDTGKDGYTF.